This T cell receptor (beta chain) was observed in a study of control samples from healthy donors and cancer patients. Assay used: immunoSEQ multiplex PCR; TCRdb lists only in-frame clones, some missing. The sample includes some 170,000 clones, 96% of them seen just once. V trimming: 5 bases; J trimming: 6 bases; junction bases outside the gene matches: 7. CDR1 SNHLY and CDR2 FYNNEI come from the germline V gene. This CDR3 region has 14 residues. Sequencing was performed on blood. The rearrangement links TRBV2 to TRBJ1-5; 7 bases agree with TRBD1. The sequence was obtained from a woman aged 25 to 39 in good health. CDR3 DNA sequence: TGTGCCAGCAGTCCTGACAGGGCTAGTCAGCCCCAGCATTTT. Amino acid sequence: CASSPDRASQPQHF.